These T cell receptor beta chains were read from a single sample in a study of shared clonotypes between healthy human individuals. The assay was immunoSEQ multiplex PCR, and TCRdb's table has in-frame clones only and misses some. The table records some 2,400,000 clones, roughly 95% of them present only once. Material: naive CD4+ T cells sorted from blood. Every receptor here comes from a man younger than 30 in good health. Each CDR3 is given with its conserved first and last residue. The order of the fields is D gene, J gene, clone size, V gene, CDR3 DNA, CDR3 protein. A D gene is named only where the DNA matches it firmly. Only some rows state a clone size, as once, few, many or a class for expanded clones.

d_gene: NA; j_gene: TRBJ1-1; abundance: NA; v_gene: TRBV6-5; CDR3nt: TGTGCCAGCAGTTACTCGAGTACGGCAGAAGCTTTCTTT; CDR3aa: CASSYSSTAEAFF
d_gene: NA; j_gene: TRBJ2-7; abundance: NA; v_gene: TRBV7-5; CDR3nt: TGTGCCAGAAGCTGGGGACAGGCCACATCCTCCTACGAGCAGTACTTC; CDR3aa: CARSWGQATSSYEQYF
d_gene: TRBD2; j_gene: TRBJ2-7; abundance: NA; v_gene: TRBV7-9; CDR3nt: TGTGCCAGCAGCTTAGGCCCGGGACACCGACTAGCGGGAGCGTACGAGCAGTACTTC; CDR3aa: CASSLGPGHRLAGAYEQYF
d_gene: NA; j_gene: TRBJ2-1; abundance: NA; v_gene: TRBV5-6; CDR3nt: TGTGCCAGCAGCTCCCTTTTTACAGGACCTGGGGATGAGCTGTTCTTC; CDR3aa: CASSSLFTGPGDELFF
d_gene: NA; j_gene: TRBJ2-1; abundance: NA; v_gene: TRBV11-2; CDR3nt: TGTGCCAGCAGCTTAGACCCCGCGGAGAATGAGCAGTTCTTC; CDR3aa: CASSLDPAENEQFF
d_gene: NA; j_gene: TRBJ2-7; abundance: NA; v_gene: TRBV10-3; CDR3nt: TGTGCCATCAGTGGGGGACACTTAGGATCCTACGAGCAGTACTTC; CDR3aa: CAISGGHLGSYEQYF
d_gene: NA; j_gene: TRBJ1-4; abundance: NA; v_gene: TRBV28; CDR3nt: TGTGCCAGCAGCGACCCTGGAGGGCAGACGAATGAAAAACTGTTTTTT; CDR3aa: CASSDPGGQTNEKLFF
d_gene: NA; j_gene: TRBJ1-1; abundance: NA; v_gene: TRBV12-5; CDR3nt: TGTGCTAGTGGTTTATCCGGGGGAGGCGATGAAGCTTTCTTT; CDR3aa: CASGLSGGGDEAFF
d_gene: TRBD1; j_gene: TRBJ2-1; abundance: NA; v_gene: TRBV11-2; CDR3nt: TGTGCCAGCAGCTTAGAAGGGGGCGCGCACAATGAGCAGTTCTTC; CDR3aa: CASSLEGGAHNEQFF
d_gene: TRBD2; j_gene: TRBJ2-5; abundance: NA; v_gene: TRBV4-3; CDR3nt: TGCGCCAGCAGCCAAGAGGCCAGCGGGGGACAAGAGACCCAGTACTTC; CDR3aa: CASSQEASGGQETQYF
d_gene: NA; j_gene: TRBJ2-1; abundance: NA; v_gene: TRBV4-1; CDR3nt: TGCGCCAGCAGCGGCCCGAGCTCCTACAATGAGCAGTTCTTC; CDR3aa: CASSGPSSYNEQFF
d_gene: NA; j_gene: TRBJ2-1; abundance: NA; v_gene: TRBV6-1; CDR3nt: TGTGCCAGCAGCCCCAGCAGGTACAATGAGCAGTTCTTC; CDR3aa: CASSPSRYNEQFF
d_gene: TRBD1; j_gene: TRBJ2-7; abundance: few; v_gene: TRBV10-1; CDR3nt: TGCGCCAGCAGTACTCTCGGGACAGCCAACTACGAGCAGTACTTC; CDR3aa: CASSTLGTANYEQYF
d_gene: TRBD1; j_gene: TRBJ2-5; abundance: NA; v_gene: TRBV7-3; CDR3nt: TGTGCCAGCAGCGAGGGGACAGGGAAGGGAGAGACCCAGTACTTC; CDR3aa: CASSEGTGKGETQYF
d_gene: TRBD1; j_gene: TRBJ2-7; abundance: NA; v_gene: TRBV6-5; CDR3nt: TGTGCCAGCAGTTATTCCGGGACAGGGTCCTACGAGCAGTACTTC; CDR3aa: CASSYSGTGSYEQYF
d_gene: NA; j_gene: TRBJ2-2; abundance: NA; v_gene: TRBV2; CDR3nt: TGTGCCACCGTCACACAGGGTCCCCCCGGGGAGCTGTTTTTT; CDR3aa: CATVTQGPPGELFF
d_gene: NA; j_gene: TRBJ1-1; abundance: once; v_gene: TRBV29-1; CDR3nt: TGCAGCGTTTCTACAGTATTGAACACTGAAGCTTTCTTT; CDR3aa: CSVSTVLNTEAFF
d_gene: TRBD1; j_gene: TRBJ2-5; abundance: NA; v_gene: TRBV18; CDR3nt: TGTGCCAGCTCACCATCGGGACAGGGTGAGACCCAGTACTTC; CDR3aa: CASSPSGQGETQYF
d_gene: NA; j_gene: TRBJ1-3; abundance: NA; v_gene: TRBV10-3; CDR3nt: TGTGCCATCAGTGGGGACAACTCTGGAAACACCATATATTTT; CDR3aa: CAISGDNSGNTIYF
d_gene: NA; j_gene: TRBJ1-5; abundance: NA; v_gene: TRBV6-5; CDR3nt: TGTGCCAGCAGTTCTCAGGCAGGTAATCAGCCCCAGCATTTT; CDR3aa: CASSSQAGNQPQHF
d_gene: NA; j_gene: TRBJ2-5; abundance: NA; v_gene: TRBV5-1; CDR3nt: TGCGCCAGCAAGGGTGGGGAGACCCAGTACTTC; CDR3aa: CASKGGETQYF
d_gene: NA; j_gene: TRBJ1-6; abundance: NA; v_gene: TRBV10-3; CDR3nt: TGTGCCATCAGTGAGTCAGAGAATTCACCCCTCCACTTT; CDR3aa: CAISESENSPLHF
d_gene: TRBD1; j_gene: TRBJ2-7; abundance: NA; v_gene: TRBV28; CDR3nt: TGTGCCAGCGGGACAGGGGGAAAGCAATATCGGGAGCAGTACTTC; CDR3aa: CASGTGGKQYREQYF
d_gene: TRBD2; j_gene: TRBJ2-1; abundance: NA; v_gene: TRBV5-1; CDR3nt: TGCGCCAGCAGCTTGCCCTTAGCGGGAGGGGGTCAATCCTACAATGAGCAGTTCTTC; CDR3aa: CASSLPLAGGGQSYNEQFF
d_gene: NA; j_gene: TRBJ2-4; abundance: NA; v_gene: TRBV30; CDR3nt: TGTGCCTGGAGTCCCACGCAGGGTAGCAAAAACATTCAGTACTTC; CDR3aa: CAWSPTQGSKNIQYF
d_gene: TRBD1; j_gene: TRBJ1-5; abundance: NA; v_gene: TRBV19; CDR3nt: TGTGCCAGTAGTATCACGGGACAGGTCTCGGGGGGTCAGCCCCAGCATTTT; CDR3aa: CASSITGQVSGGQPQHF
d_gene: NA; j_gene: TRBJ1-6; abundance: NA; v_gene: TRBV10-3; CDR3nt: TGTGCCATCAGTGAGTCTAGGAGGGGTAATTCACCCCTCCACTTT; CDR3aa: CAISESRRGNSPLHF
d_gene: NA; j_gene: TRBJ1-2; abundance: NA; v_gene: TRBV30; CDR3nt: TGTGCCTGGACCTACGGGGGGGGTCGCTACTATGGCTACACCTTC; CDR3aa: CAWTYGGGRYYGYTF
d_gene: NA; j_gene: TRBJ2-7; abundance: NA; v_gene: TRBV6-5; CDR3nt: TGTGCCAGCAGTTACTCGGGGCAGGGCTCTTACGAGCAGTACTTC; CDR3aa: CASSYSGQGSYEQYF
d_gene: NA; j_gene: TRBJ2-2; abundance: NA; v_gene: TRBV10-3; CDR3nt: TGTGCCACCGCTCCAACCCCGGCCGGGGAGCTGTTTTTT; CDR3aa: CATAPTPAGELFF
d_gene: NA; j_gene: TRBJ2-7; abundance: NA; v_gene: TRBV10-3; CDR3nt: TGTGCCATCAGTGGCCCGATAGGCTACGAGCAGTACTTC; CDR3aa: CAISGPIGYEQYF
d_gene: TRBD2; j_gene: TRBJ2-1; abundance: NA; v_gene: TRBV10-3; CDR3nt: TGTGCCATCAGAAATACTAGCGGGGGGACTGTAGAGCAGTTCTTC; CDR3aa: CAIRNTSGGTVEQFF
d_gene: TRBD1; j_gene: TRBJ1-5; abundance: once; v_gene: TRBV30; CDR3nt: TGTGCCTGGAGTGCAACGGACAGGGGTCATTATCAGCCCCAGCATTTT; CDR3aa: CAWSATDRGHYQPQHF
d_gene: NA; j_gene: TRBJ2-3; abundance: NA; v_gene: TRBV4-3; CDR3nt: TGCGCCAGCAGCCAAGTTCCCTGGGAGAGGCCAGATACGCAGTATTTT; CDR3aa: CASSQVPWERPDTQYF
d_gene: TRBD1; j_gene: TRBJ2-7; abundance: once; v_gene: TRBV5-1; CDR3nt: TGCGCCAGCAGCTTGGCCCGGACCGGGACAGGGATGGGCGAGCAGTACTTC; CDR3aa: CASSLARTGTGMGEQYF
d_gene: NA; j_gene: TRBJ2-2; abundance: NA; v_gene: TRBV27; CDR3nt: TGTGCCAGCAGTTTTGAGATGGGCTGGGAGCTGTTTTTT; CDR3aa: CASSFEMGWELFF
d_gene: NA; j_gene: TRBJ1-2; abundance: NA; v_gene: TRBV6-5; CDR3nt: TGTGCCAGCAATCATGAACTTTCCTCTGGCTACACCTTC; CDR3aa: CASNHELSSGYTF
d_gene: NA; j_gene: TRBJ1-6; abundance: NA; v_gene: TRBV6-1; CDR3nt: TGTGCCAGCAGCACCAACCCGGGCAATTCACCCCTCCACTTT; CDR3aa: CASSTNPGNSPLHF
d_gene: TRBD2; j_gene: TRBJ2-7; abundance: NA; v_gene: TRBV11-2; CDR3nt: TGTGCCAGCAGCTTAGTACCCCCAGGCGGGAGCGACACCTACGAGCAGTACTTC; CDR3aa: CASSLVPPGGSDTYEQYF
d_gene: TRBD1; j_gene: TRBJ1-1; abundance: once; v_gene: TRBV10-2; CDR3nt: TGCGCCAGCAGCCCAAACAGGGGCGCGTCGGGCGACACTGAAGCTTTCTTT; CDR3aa: CASSPNRGASGDTEAFF
d_gene: TRBD1; j_gene: TRBJ1-4; abundance: once; v_gene: TRBV29-1; CDR3nt: TGCAGCGTTGGCCAGGGGGCGGGTGAAAAACTGTTTTTT; CDR3aa: CSVGQGAGEKLFF
d_gene: TRBD2; j_gene: TRBJ2-7; abundance: NA; v_gene: TRBV7-2; CDR3nt: TGTGCCAGCAGCTTTAAGGGACTAGCGGGAGGGTACGAGCAGTACTTC; CDR3aa: CASSFKGLAGGYEQYF